What follows describes a single T cell receptor (beta chain). What it binds is not known. The record originates from a study of blood T cells in healthy people across ages. Turning to the study itself: There was about one barcoded beta molecule captured by template switching per two T cells.

A second PCR of about 6 to 12 cycles used a sample-barcoded 5' primer and a J-beta primer mix. All cDNA molecules were each tagged by a template-switch adaptor with 12 random nucleotides. TCRdb reanalysed the 5' RACE reads using MiXCR and keeps one entry per CDR3 protein. Of hundreds of thousands of distinct CDR3 sequences in the sample, roughly 50% were seen once. Findings and caveats of the study: Measured against age, TCR beta diversity per million T cells decreased in a roughly linear manner.

There are 13 residues in the CDR3. V was pared by 6 bases and J by 5 bases, with 14 bases between. CDR1 MDHEN and CDR2 SYDVKM come from the germline V gene. The rearrangement links TRBV28 to TRBJ2-7; D remains unclear. This receptor was taken from a man at least 80 years old in good health. Sequencing was done on a sample of blood. As DNA, the CDR3 is TGTGCCAGCAGAAACGTTGCGCCGAACGAGCAGTACTTC. Protein sequence: CASRNVAPNEQYF.